Reported below is one TCR beta chain. Its cognate antigen is unknown. This sample is drawn from a study of blood T cells in healthy people across ages. Study-wide context: Template-switching capture recovered about one barcoded beta molecule per two T cells.

The CDR3 extends over 16 amino acids. The germline V gene has CDR1 MNHEY and CDR2 SMNVEV (reference sequence). V lost 5 bases to trimming and J lost 2 bases, with 18 bases between them. The study's findings and limits: Samples with more naive T cells showed higher observed beta diversity. Greater diversity and more naive CD4+ cells were seen in long-lived donors than in aged donors. Unsorted PBMCs prevented conclusive naive versus antigen-experienced comparison.

The second PCR ran roughly 7 to 11 cycles with a sample-barcoded 5' primer and J-beta primers. TCRdb called the 5' RACE reads again in MiXCR, with one record for every CDR3 protein. The table shows hundreds of thousands of distinct CDR3 sequences, with roughly 50% occurring only once. The chain couples TRBV27 to TRBJ1-1; D not certain. The receptor's source is a man older than 75 in good health. Source material: blood. The CDR3 DNA follows: TGTGCCAGCAGTCCTTCTTTCAGCCCATTTAACACTGAAGCTTTCTTT. Amino acids: CASSPSFSPFNTEAFF.